This TCR beta chain comes out of a study of cytomegalovirus exposure and HLA in healthy donors. Germline V gene sequence: CDR1 SEHNR, CDR2 FQNEAQ (reference sequence). This CDR3 region has 13 residues. Deletions cut 5 bases from V and 9 bases from J, with 11 bases between. The PCR ran on 60 Vbeta and 13 Jbeta primers. TCRdb keeps only in-frame clones here, not all; method: immunoSEQ multiplex PCR. Of 85,000 to 130,000 clones listed, 75% to 80% were seen once; the top ten hold roughly 6.2%. The table lists this clone with a few counts. This TCR came from a man aged 55 to 70 in good health and CMV-seropositive. The rearrangement uses TRBV7-9 and TRBJ1-6; TRBD1 might be the D (5 bases). Sequencing used PBMCs. The CDR3 protein is CASSEAGGSPLHF. Here the CDR3 DNA reads TGTGCCAGCAGCGAAGCCGGGGGTTCACCCCTCCACTTT.